The 27 T cell receptor beta chains below all came from one sample that was sequenced in a study of shared clonotypes between healthy human individuals. The data were produced by immunoSEQ multiplex PCR, yet TCRdb's version contains in-frame clones alone and is incomplete. The repertoire holds approximately 2.5 million clones, with 93% as singletons. The sample consisted of naive CD4+ T cells from PBMCs. Specified subset: CD45RA+ positively selected. Source of these receptors: a young man in good health. Some clones in this sample may be carry-over from other donors' samples.

This clone showed up just once. V and J are TRBV19 and TRBJ1-5, with 9 bases aligning to TRBD1. Germline-derived CDR1 and CDR2 are LNHDA and SQIVND (reference sequence). There are 18 residues in the CDR3. Unmatched junction bases numbered 12, after V lost 4 bases and J lost 2 bases. The CDR3 spells CASSTIYAGQGRNQPQHF. The CDR3 bases are TGTGCCAGTAGTACTATCTATGCGGGACAGGGACGCAATCAGCCCCAGCATTTT.

The genes are TRBV6-6 and TRBJ1-5; possibly TRBD1 for D (5 bases). There are 16 residues in the CDR3. V lost 6 bases, J lost 7 bases, and 22 bases lay in between. Germline V gene lookup returns CDR1 MNHNY and CDR2 SVGAGI (reference sequence). The CDR3 loop is CASSLVGAPGGQPQHF. CDR3 in DNA: TGTGCCAGCAGCCTCGTAGGGGCCCCGGGAGGCCAGCCCCAGCATTTT.

This rearrangement joins TRBV5-1 to TRBJ1-3, with 9 bases that match TRBD1. Unmatched junction bases numbered 3, after V lost 2 bases and J lost 3 bases. The CDR3 contains 15 residues. Per germline, CDR1 SGHRS and CDR2 YFSETQ. The CDR3 nucleotides are TGCGCCAGCAGCTTACAGGGGGCGCTTGGAAACACCATATATTTT. The encoded protein is CASSLQGALGNTIYF.

This clone came up once. Other DNA variants within this sample encode the same CDR3. The chain employs TRBV7-2 and TRBJ1-5; a possible D gene is TRBD1 (6 bases). V was trimmed by 4 bases and J by 1 base, leaving 8 bases between them. The CDR3 totals 14 residues. Germline V gives CDR1 SGHTA, CDR2 FQGNSA. The chain's CDR3 is CASSSTGSNQPQHF. In DNA, the CDR3 is TGTGCCAGCAGCTCCACAGGGAGCAATCAGCCCCAGCATTTT.

The chain recombines TRBV28 with TRBJ2-7; D tentatively fits TRBD1 or TRBD2 (5 bases each). The CDR3 length is 15 residues. V shed 1 base and J shed 9 bases, with 19 bases lying between them. Germline-derived CDR1 and CDR2 are MDHEN and SYDVKM. In DNA form, the CDR3 reads TGTGCCAGCAGTTTATCCGGGACCCCGGGGTACCGGCAGTACTTC. Protein product: CASSLSGTPGYRQYF. Complete variable domain (other parts from reference TRBV28 and TRBJ2-7): DVKVTQSSRYLVKRTGEKVFLECVQDMDHENMFWYRQDPGLGLRLIYFSYDVKMKEKGDIPEGYSVSREKKERFSLILESASTNQTSMYLCASSLSGTPGYRQYFGPGTRLTVT.

The V call is TRBV19, the J call TRBJ1-4; D is uncertain. V shed 1 base and J shed 0 bases, with 6 bases lying between them. This CDR3 spans 15 amino acids. CDR1 and CDR2 (germline): LNHDA, SQIVND (reference sequence). The CDR3 here is CASSIVGATNEKLFF. The CDR3 DNA follows: TGTGCCAGTAGTATAGTTGGAGCAACTAATGAAAAACTGTTTTTT.

With respect to this clone: One end of the junction is discordant with germline, which a read error may explain. Additional DNA sequences in this sample encode the identical CDR3. V gene TRBV7-2 combines with J gene TRBJ2-7; D is undetermined. This CDR3 is built from 12 residues. CDR1 is SGHTA and CDR2 is FQGNSA in the germline V gene. This CDR3 is CASSWGSYEQYF. In DNA form, the CDR3 reads TGCGCCAGCAGCTGGGGATCGTACGAGCAGTACTTC.

The chain recombines TRBV5-1 with TRBJ2-3, with 16 positions matching TRBD2. CDR3 length: 19 amino acids. Germline-derived CDR1 and CDR2 are SGHRS and YFSETQ. The J segment lost 5 bases and the V segment lost 3 bases, leaving 12 bases of the junction unmatched. The chain's CDR3 is CASSSPRGTSGRAGDTQYF. Here the CDR3 DNA reads TGCGCCAGCAGCTCCCCCAGGGGGACTAGCGGGAGGGCCGGAGATACGCAGTATTTT.

J is TRBJ1-2 and V is TRBV7-2; no clear D. CDR1 SGHTA and CDR2 FQGNSA come from the germline V gene. The V gene lost 2 bases and the J gene lost 3 bases, with 22 bases spanning the gap. This CDR3 region has 18 residues. In nucleotides, the CDR3 is TGTGCCAGCAGCTTAAGTTTGAGTAGCCGGGGAAGGGACTATGGCTACACCTTC. It yields the protein CASSLSLSSRGRDYGYTF.

The CDR3 region is CASSLFGRGGANTIYF. CDR3 DNA sequence: TGTGCCAGCAGTTTATTTGGGCGAGGAGGGGCAAACACCATATATTTT. The genes are TRBV28 and TRBJ1-3; maybe TRBD1 (5 bases). Trimming shortened V by 1 base and J by 6 bases, and 16 bases separated the two germline ends. The CDR3 length is 16 residues. Germline-derived CDR1 and CDR2 are MDHEN and SYDVKM.

The chain links TRBV7-2 to TRBJ2-3, with D unclear. The CDR3 length is 12 residues. Germline V gives CDR1 SGHTA, CDR2 FQGNSA. Trimming took 1 base from V and 11 from J, leaving 10 bases between them. The CDR3 here is CASSLGPLEQYF. Written as DNA, the CDR3 is TGTGCCAGCAGCTTAGGCCCGTTGGAGCAGTATTTT.

About this clone: Different DNA sequences within this sample yield the same CDR3. This chain links TRBV11-2 with TRBJ2-1; maybe TRBD2 (5 bases). The CDR3 extends over 14 amino acids. Germline CDR1 is SGHAT and CDR2 is FQNNGV. Trimming cost V 6 bases and J 0 bases, with 9 bases left between them. The CDR3 DNA follows: TGTGCCAGCAGTTCGGGGAGCTCCTACAATGAGCAGTTCTTC. Translating gives CASSSGSSYNEQFF.

The chain links TRBV7-2 to TRBJ2-5; D not resolved. The CDR3 is 15 amino acids. The V end was cut by 3 bases, the J end by 1 base, with 12 bases between. Germline values: CDR1 SGHTA, CDR2 FQGNSA. This CDR3 is CASSFFQLRQETQYF. In DNA form, the CDR3 reads TGTGCCAGCAGCTTCTTTCAACTCCGCCAAGAGACCCAGTACTTC.

In regard to this clone: Distinct nucleotide sequences in the sample also encode this CDR3. V gene TRBV11-2 combines with J gene TRBJ2-5; TRBD2 matches at 7 bases. Germline loops: CDR1 SGHAT, CDR2 FQNNGV. The CDR3 covers 14 residues. J lost 1 base, V lost 1 base, and 0 bases had no gene match. The CDR3 nucleotides read TGTGCCAGCAGCTTAGGGGGGGGCCAAGAGACCCAGTACTTC. Its translation: CASSLGGGQETQYF.

The rearrangement links TRBV4-1 to TRBJ2-7; the D gene could be TRBD1 or TRBD2 (5 bases each). Deletions cut 4 bases from V and 2 bases from J, with 15 bases between. CDR1 and CDR2 (germline): MGHRA, YSYEKL. This CDR3 spans 15 amino acids. CDR3: CASSRGEGSPYEQYF. The CDR3 region has the DNA TGCGCCAGCAGCCGGGGAGAGGGGAGCCCCTACGAGCAGTACTTC.

V gene TRBV2 combines with J gene TRBJ2-3, with 9 positions matching TRBD2. Germline-derived CDR1 and CDR2 are SNHLY and FYNNEI. V shed 5 bases, J shed 4 bases, and the junction held 7 bases outside the gene matches. This CDR3 is 15 amino acids long. The CDR3 DNA sequence: TGTGCCAGCAGTTACGTGGGACTAGCCCCAGATACGCAGTATTTT. Amino acids: CASSYVGLAPDTQYF.

About this clone: This sample also contains other DNA sequences that code for the same CDR3. The chain employs TRBV28 and TRBJ2-1; tentatively, D is TRBD1 (5 bases). Germline V CDR1 and CDR2: MDHEN, SYDVKM. Trimming pared 2 bases from V and 10 bases from J, leaving 6 bases between. The CDR3 covers 11 residues. The CDR3 DNA follows: TGTGCCAGCAGTTTAAGGGGCGAGCAGTTCTTC. This encodes CASSLRGEQFF.

The chain couples TRBV7-9 to TRBJ2-2, with 7 nucleotides matching TRBD1. Looked up from germline, CDR1 is SEHNR and CDR2 is FQNEAQ (reference sequence). There are 14 residues in the CDR3. The trim removed 5 bases at V and 7 bases at J, leaving 7 bases unmatched. The CDR3 protein is CASSAEHRGGELFF. CDR3 in DNA: TGTGCCAGCAGCGCTGAGCACAGGGGCGGGGAGCTGTTTTTT. Full variable domain (rest looked up from reference TRBV7-9 and TRBJ2-2): DTGVSQNPRHKITKRGQNVTFRCDPISEHNRLYWYRQTLGQGPEFLTYFQNEAQLEKSRLLSDRFSAERPKGSFSTLEIQRTEQGDSAMYLCASSAEHRGGELFFGEGSRLTVL.

Worth noting for this clone: The sample contains more than one DNA sequence encoding this CDR3. The chain combines TRBV27 with TRBJ2-5; no clear D. The germline V gene has CDR1 MNHEY and CDR2 SMNVEV (reference sequence). The CDR3 runs 13 residues. The germline V and J ends were trimmed by 2 bases and 4 bases, with 8 bases remaining between them. The CDR3 protein is CASSLGVAETQYF. The CDR3 nucleotides are TGTGCCAGCAGTTTAGGGGTCGCAGAGACCCAGTACTTC.

About this clone: Other DNA sequences in this specimen translate into the identical CDR3. The chain uses TRBV5-1 and TRBJ2-2, with 8 bases fitting TRBD1. Germline loops: CDR1 SGHRS, CDR2 YFSETQ. The CDR3 is made up of 15 amino acids. Trimming at V came to 3 bases and at J to 4 bases, leaving 5 bases not matched to a gene. The CDR3 here is CASSSGQGGTGELFF. CDR3 nucleotide sequence: TGCGCCAGCAGCTCAGGACAGGGCGGCACCGGGGAGCTGTTTTTT.

This sequence joins TRBV9 and TRBJ2-7, with D possibly TRBD2 on 5 matching bases. This CDR3 spans 16 amino acids. Trimming cost V 0 bases and J 1 base, with 14 bases left between them. Germline V gene lookup returns CDR1 SGDLS and CDR2 YYNGEE. The CDR3: CASSVGAGSLSYEQYF. The CDR3 nucleotides read TGTGCCAGCAGCGTAGGGGCGGGTAGCCTATCCTACGAGCAGTACTTC.

V usage is TRBV5-5 and J usage is TRBJ2-7; possibly TRBD2 for D (6 bases). Trimming stripped 0 bases from V and 5 bases from J, with 15 bases between. Germline CDR1 is SGHKS and CDR2 is YYEKEE (reference sequence). CDR3 length: 15 amino acids. The CDR3 reads CASSLALRDRDEQYF. The CDR3 region has the DNA TGTGCCAGCAGCTTGGCCCTGCGGGATCGGGACGAGCAGTACTTC.

The chain is built from TRBV7-9 and TRBJ2-2, with D possibly TRBD2 on 7 matching bases. CDR1 and CDR2 (germline): SEHNR, FQNEAQ (reference sequence). This CDR3 has 16 amino acids. Trimming took off 7 bases at V and 5 bases at J, with 20 bases between the two ends. CDR3 sequence (DNA): TGTGCCAGCACAAGGGGGGGCAGCGGACTAACCGGGGAGCTGTTTTTT. Protein product: CASTRGGSGLTGELFF.

This clone was seen only once. The chain uses TRBV4-2 and TRBJ2-5, with 7 bases that match TRBD2. The J call may be in error: the DNA end matches TRBJ2-7 better. The CDR3 contains 15 residues. CDR1 and CDR2 (germline): LGHNA, YNFKEQ. This CDR3 is CASSQPLAELYEQYF. For the CDR3, the DNA is TGTGCCAGCAGCCAACCCCTAGCGGAACTCTACGAGCAGTACTTC.

This chain links TRBV27 with TRBJ2-5, with 11 bases identical to TRBD2. The V gene's germline CDR1 is MNHEY and CDR2 SMNVEV (reference sequence). Trimming cost V 5 bases and J 5 bases; bases outside gene matches: 7. CDR3 length: 15 residues. The CDR3 protein is CASSVSGRAGETQYF. The CDR3 bases are TGTGCCAGCAGTGTTAGCGGGAGGGCCGGGGAGACCCAGTACTTC.

The chain couples TRBV28 to TRBJ2-7, with 7 bases fitting TRBD1. CDR3 length: 15 amino acids. Trimming took 5 bases from V and 3 from J; bases not matched to a gene: 10. The germline CDR1 and CDR2 sequences are MDHEN and SYDVKM. CDR3 in amino acids: CASSPSRPGGYEQYF. The DNA for the CDR3 is TGTGCCAGCAGTCCATCCCGGCCAGGGGGCTACGAGCAGTACTTC.

V is TRBV9 and J is TRBJ1-2; D gene uncertain. CDR3 length: 15 amino acids. Germline assignment: CDR1 SGDLS and CDR2 YYNGEE. V gave up 0 bases and J gave up 1 base, with 10 bases separating them. CDR3 nucleotide sequence: TGTGCCAGCAGCGTAGAACAGCACTATAACTATGGCTACACCTTC. This encodes CASSVEQHYNYGYTF. The entire variable domain, with the rest obtained from reference TRBV9 and TRBJ1-2, is as follows: DSGVTQTPKHLITATGQRVTLRCSPRSGDLSVYWYQQSLDQGLQFLIQYYNGEERAKGNILERFSAQQFPDLHSELNLSSLELGDSALYFCASSVEQHYNYGYTFGSGTRLTVV.